These T cell receptor beta chains were read from a single sample in a study of T cell responses to AZD1222 COVID-19 vaccine. Some clones are missing from TCRdb's copy, which holds only in-frame ones; the method was immunoSEQ multiplex PCR. The sample includes around 94,000 clones, 70% to 90% of them seen just once. The sample consisted of peripheral blood, taken on day 0 of AZD1222 vaccination. These receptors came from an adult in good health. Each CDR3 is given with its conserved first and last residue. Each record gives: V gene, J gene, D gene, clone size, CDR3 protein, CDR3 DNA. D genes are given only for firm matches. Some rows mark clone size as missing; the rest say once, few, many or name a class of expanded clone.

TRBV7-9	TRBJ1-3	TRBD1	NA	CASSLITGGNTIYF	TGTGCCAGCAGCTTAATAACAGGGGGGAACACCATATATTTT
TRBV28	TRBJ1-1	TRBD1	few	CASSQGASVNTEAFF	TGTGCCAGCAGTCAGGGGGCGAGTGTTAACACTGAAGCTTTCTTT
TRBV6-2/TRBV6-3	TRBJ2-3	TRBD2	once	CASSSGTSGPDTQYF	TGTGCCAGCAGTTCCGGGACTAGCGGACCAGATACGCAGTATTTT
TRBV19	TRBJ1-3	NA	NA	CASSWGPKSSGNTIYF	TGTGCCAGTAGTTGGGGACCGAAGAGCTCTGGAAACACCATATATTTT
TRBV2	TRBJ2-2	NA	NA	CAGTPGIGTGELFF	TGTGCCGGAACCCCAGGGATCGGGACCGGGGAGCTGTTTTTT
TRBV24-1	TRBJ2-5	TRBD1	NA	CATSDGDRMSETQYF	TGTGCCACCAGTGATGGGGACAGGATGTCAGAGACCCAGTACTTC
TRBV3-1/TRBV3-2	TRBJ2-7	NA	NA	CASSQEGPYEQYF	TGTGCCAGCAGCCAAGAGGGGCCGTACGAGCAGTACTTC
TRBV4-2	TRBJ2-1	NA	NA	CASSQPPSYNEQFF	TGTGCCAGCAGCCAACCTCCATCCTACAATGAGCAGTTCTTC
TRBV5-4	TRBJ1-2	TRBD1	NA	CASSSGTGIYGYTF	TGTGCCAGCAGCTCCGGGACAGGGATCTATGGCTACACCTTC
TRBV27	TRBJ1-6	NA	NA	CASSFRGYNSPLHF	TGTGCCAGCAGTTTCAGAGGGTACAATTCACCCCTCCACTTT
TRBV6-6	TRBJ1-4	NA	NA	CASSAQGGNEKLFF	TGTGCCAGCAGTGCCCAGGGAGGTAATGAAAAACTGTTTTTT
TRBV7-2	TRBJ2-1	NA	NA	CASTPFSSYNEQFF	TGTGCCAGCACCCCCTTCAGCTCCTACAATGAGCAGTTCTTC
TRBV28	TRBJ2-7	NA	NA	CASSLRYEQYF	TGTGCCAGCAGTCTCAGGTACGAGCAGTACTTC
TRBV7-2	TRBJ2-2	NA	NA	CASSFAALNTGELFF	TGTGCCAGCAGCTTTGCAGCCTTGAACACCGGGGAGCTGTTTTTT
TRBV28	TRBJ1-3	NA	NA	CASSFEGSGNTIYF	TGTGCCAGCAGTTTCGAGGGCTCTGGAAACACCATATATTTT
TRBV5-6	TRBJ1-5	NA	NA	CASSLLYREQPQHF	TGTGCCAGCAGCTTGCTCTACCGAGAACAGCCCCAGCATTTT
TRBV6-5	TRBJ1-2	TRBD1	NA	CASSYSWTGYGYTF	TGTGCCAGCAGTTACTCCTGGACAGGGTATGGCTACACCTTC
TRBV18	TRBJ2-5	NA	NA	CASSPGVGAETQYF	TGTGCCAGCTCACCCGGCGTTGGGGCAGAGACCCAGTACTTC
TRBV4-1	TRBJ2-7	TRBD1	NA	CASSRGQEISYEQYF	TGCGCCAGCAGCCGTGGACAGGAGATCTCCTACGAGCAGTACTTC
TRBV7-3	TRBJ1-1	NA	NA	CASSLTPWDTEAFF	TGTGCCAGCAGCTTAACGCCATGGGACACTGAAGCTTTCTTT